This entry lists 28 T cell receptor beta chains sequenced from one sample in a study of blood T cell repertoires in COVID-19. The repertoire was sequenced with immunoSEQ multiplex PCR; TCRdb's copy has only in-frame clones and lacks some. The table has some 170,000 clones, around 84% seen once. What was sequenced was PBMCs or T cells enriched from blood (not recorded which). Every receptor here comes from a man in his fifties who had recovered from COVID-19.

This clone was counted between two and nine times. V is TRBV24-1 and J is TRBJ2-3; the match to TRBD1 covers 7 bases. The CDR3 loop spans 16 amino acids. Per germline, CDR1 KGHDR and CDR2 SFDVKD. The ends lost 1 base at V and 4 bases at J; junction bases unmatched: 7. The CDR3 spells CATSDFSGTASDTQYF. Written as DNA, the CDR3 is TGTGCCACCAGTGATTTCTCAGGGACAGCTTCAGATACGCAGTATTTT.

This chain uses TRBV28 with TRBJ2-7, with D unresolved. The CDR3 runs to 13 residues. V lost 8 bases and J lost 2, with 13 bases in between. Germline loops: CDR1 MDHEN, CDR2 SYDVKM. The CDR3 sequence is CASLPNPPYEQYF. The CDR3 region has the DNA TGTGCCAGCCTACCTAACCCCCCCTACGAGCAGTACTTC.

This clone was detected once. This chain connects TRBV6-6 to TRBJ2-7; 8 nucleotides agree with TRBD2. Trimming took 5 bases from V and 3 from J; bases not matched to a gene: 9. CDR1 is MNHNY and CDR2 is SVGAGI in the germline V gene (reference sequence). The CDR3 runs to 15 residues. The CDR3 is CASSRGLVILYEQYF. DNA of the CDR3: TGTGCCAGCAGTCGGGGACTAGTTATTCTCTACGAGCAGTACTTC.

The rearrangement joins TRBV6-6 to TRBJ2-7, with TRBD2 identical over 7 bases. J lost 2 bases, V lost 4 bases, and 11 bases had no gene match. CDR1 and CDR2 from the germline V gene are MNHNY and SVGAGI (reference sequence). CDR3 length: 16 residues. CDR3 sequence: CASSSPGLAVPYEQYF. The DNA of the CDR3 is TGTGCCAGCAGTTCCCCGGGCCTAGCGGTACCCTACGAGCAGTACTTC.

This clone was seen only a few times. This rearrangement joins TRBV19 to TRBJ2-2, with 7 bases fitting TRBD2. With 7 bases clipped from V and 0 bases from J, the junction kept 8 bases outside the gene matches. In germline, CDR1 is LNHDA, CDR2 SQIVND (reference sequence). The CDR3 has 16 amino acids. CDR3 bases: TGTGCCAGTACGCGTCTAGGGACTACGAACACCGGGGAGCTGTTTTTT. It specifies CASTRLGTTNTGELFF.

The CDR3 loop reads CASSPGTREYGYTF. CDR3 in DNA: TGTGCCAGCAGCCCCGGGACTCGGGAATATGGCTACACCTTC. The chain couples TRBV9 to TRBJ1-2, with D possibly matching TRBD1 (5 bases). Germline CDR1 and CDR2: SGDLS and YYNGEE. The CDR3 loop spans 14 amino acids. Trimming shortened V by 4 bases and J by 5 bases, and 15 bases separated the two germline ends.

The genes are TRBV6-2 or TRBV6-3 and TRBJ2-4; 12 nucleotides align to TRBD1. Trimming removed 2 bases from V and 2 bases from J; junction bases left unmatched: 13. CDR1 is MNHEY, CDR2 SVGEGT, per germline. The CDR3 has 20 residues. CDR3 in amino acids: CASSYGRDRGPIPSKNIQYF. Written as DNA, the CDR3 is TGTGCCAGCAGTTACGGCCGGGACAGGGGGCCCATACCTTCCAAAAACATTCAGTACTTC.

This chain uses TRBV3-1 (or the pseudogene TRBV3-2) with TRBJ2-1; the D gene is possibly TRBD1 (5 bases). Germline V lookup: CDR1 LGHDT, CDR2 YNNKEL (reference sequence). The CDR3 contains 15 residues. Trimming cost V 5 bases and J 7 bases, with 18 bases left between them. The CDR3 loop reads CASSKYKGSGNEQFF. In nucleotides, the CDR3 is TGTGCCAGCAGCAAATACAAGGGGTCTGGTAATGAGCAGTTCTTC.

The chain combines TRBV14 with TRBJ1-4; 8 nucleotides line up with TRBD1. V dropped 3 bases and J dropped 5; count of bases not matched to a gene: 2. CDR1 is SGHDN and CDR2 is FVKESK in the germline V gene. The CDR3 contains 14 residues. The CDR3 loop is CASSHGQGNEKLFF. The CDR3, as DNA: TGTGCCAGCAGCCACGGACAGGGCAATGAAAAACTGTTTTTT. Looking up the rest from reference TRBV14 and TRBJ1-4 gives the full variable domain: EAGVTQFPSHSVIEKGQTVTLRCDPISGHDNLYWYRRVMGKEIKFLLHFVKESKQDESGMPNNRFLAERTGGTYSTLKVQPAELEDSGVYFCASSHGQGNEKLFFGSGTQLSVL.

The chain carries TRBV19 and TRBJ2-2; TRBD2 agrees at 12 bases. Per the germline V gene, CDR1 is LNHDA and CDR2 is SQIVND (reference sequence). This CDR3 contains 16 residues. V shed 3 bases and J 6 bases; nucleotides not matched to a gene: 5. As DNA, the CDR3 is TGTGCCAGTAGTATGGCTAGCGGGGGGGTCGCCGGGGAGCTGTTTTTT. This sequence encodes CASSMASGGVAGELFF.

The chain couples TRBV29-1 to TRBJ2-1; TRBD1 matches 11 bases. CDR1 is SQVTM, CDR2 ANQGSEA, per germline. V lost 1 base, J lost 7 bases, and 9 bases stayed unmatched. CDR3 size: 16 residues. The CDR3 DNA is TGCAGCGTTGAAGCAGCCGGACAGGGGGCGGGTAATGAGCAGTTCTTC. This encodes CSVEAAGQGAGNEQFF.

The V gene is TRBV5-4, the J gene TRBJ2-5, with a possible D match to TRBD2 (6 bases). Germline CDR1 reads SGHNT; CDR2 reads YYREEE (reference sequence). There are 14 residues in the CDR3. V lost 4 bases and J lost 0, with 10 bases in between. The CDR3: CASSPGGDQETQYF. CDR3 in DNA: TGTGCCAGCAGCCCCGGAGGGGACCAAGAGACCCAGTACTTC.

The J gene is TRBJ2-5, the V gene TRBV24-1, with 11 bases fitting TRBD1. The CDR3 totals 17 residues. Germline lookup yields CDR1 KGHDR and CDR2 SFDVKD. V lost 2 bases, J lost 5 bases, and 9 bases stayed unmatched. The CDR3, as DNA: TGTGCCACCAGTGATTGGTCGGACAGGGGGCTACTCGAGACCCAGTACTTC. Its translation: CATSDWSDRGLLETQYF.

This clone was detected a few times. The chain joins TRBV3-1 (or the pseudogene TRBV3-2) to TRBJ1-1; 9 bases line up with TRBD1. CDR1 LGHDT and CDR2 YNNKEL come from the germline V gene (reference sequence). The trim removed 3 bases at V and 5 bases at J, leaving 7 bases unmatched. The CDR3 loop spans 15 amino acids. CDR3 region: CASSHARDRVTEAFF. The CDR3 DNA is TGTGCCAGCAGCCACGCAAGGGACAGGGTTACTGAAGCTTTCTTT.

This clone has just a few counts. V usage is TRBV24-1 and J usage is TRBJ1-1; tentatively, D is TRBD1 (5 bases). The CDR3 extends over 13 amino acids. The germline CDR1 and CDR2 sequences are KGHDR and SFDVKD. Trimming pared 4 bases from V and 8 bases from J, leaving 13 bases between. In DNA form, the CDR3 reads TGTGCCACCAGTGAACCGGGACTGGGGGAAGCTTTCTTT. The encoded protein is CATSEPGLGEAFF.

V is TRBV2 and J is TRBJ1-5, with D perhaps TRBD1 (5 bases). Trimming shortened V by 7 bases and J by 1 base, and 11 bases separated the two germline ends. The CDR3 has 14 residues. Looked up from germline, CDR1 is SNHLY and CDR2 is FYNNEI. CDR3 DNA: TGTGCCAGCAATGATAGGGGCAGCAATCAGCCCCAGCATTTT. It encodes CASNDRGSNQPQHF.

The chain employs TRBV5-1 and TRBJ2-5; unclear D gene. The CDR3 runs to 15 residues. The ends were cut back, 1 base at V and 2 bases at J, with 12 bases in the middle. CDR1 is SGHRS, CDR2 YFSETQ, per germline. The CDR3 nucleotides read TGCGCCAGCAGCTTGATGGGCAGCCCACAAGAGACCCAGTACTTC. Its translation: CASSLMGSPQETQYF.

The V gene is TRBV19, the J gene TRBJ2-3; D is unresolved. Per the germline V gene, CDR1 is LNHDA and CDR2 is SQIVND (reference sequence). The CDR3 runs to 12 residues. V was pared by 9 bases and J by 1 base, with 8 bases between. The CDR3 protein is CARRSRTDTQYF. CDR3 bases: TGTGCCAGGCGTAGTCGCACAGATACGCAGTATTTT. The whole variable domain, remainder taken from reference TRBV19 and TRBJ2-3, is DGGITQSPKYLFRKEGQNVTLSCEQNLNHDAMYWYRQDPGQGLRLIYYSQIVNDFQKGDIAEGYSVSREKKESFPLTVTSAQKNPTAFYLCARRSRTDTQYFGPGTRLTVL.

The gene calls are TRBV30 and TRBJ1-2, with D possibly being TRBD1 (6 bases). The CDR3 spans 15 residues. The V and J ends lost 1 base and 4 bases respectively, with 16 bases between them. Germline V CDR1 and CDR2: GTSNPN, SVGIG (reference sequence). The CDR3 loop is CAWSDPRRGGYGYTF. Written as DNA, the CDR3 is TGTGCCTGGAGTGACCCCCGGAGAGGGGGCTATGGCTACACCTTC.

This sequence joins TRBV18 and TRBJ1-2; tentative D call: TRBD1 (5 bases). CDR3 length: 14 residues. V was clipped by 3 bases and J by 3 bases, with 11 bases between them. Looked up from germline, CDR1 is KGHSH and CDR2 is LQKENI. This CDR3 reads CASSPAGSDYGYTF. CDR3 nucleotide sequence: TGTGCCAGCTCACCCGCAGGGTCGGACTATGGCTACACCTTC.

In its sample, this clone was seen a few times. The chain couples TRBV18 to TRBJ1-3; D unclear. V was shortened by 1 base and J by 0 bases, with 13 bases between the two germline ends. Per the germline V gene, CDR1 is KGHSH and CDR2 is LQKENI. This CDR3 has 17 residues. The CDR3 DNA sequence: TGTGCCAGCTCACCACAGCCTTCGAGATTCTCTGGAAACACCATATATTTT. It is translated as CASSPQPSRFSGNTIYF.

This clone was seen a few times. The chain couples TRBV7-9 to TRBJ1-2; 9 positions match TRBD1. The CDR3 length is 13 residues. Germline assignment: CDR1 SEHNR and CDR2 FQNEAQ (reference sequence). J was trimmed by 8 bases and V by 4 bases; bases with no gene match: 5. The CDR3 protein is CASSSTGGEGYTF. DNA for the CDR3: TGTGCCAGCAGCTCTACAGGGGGCGAAGGCTACACCTTC.

This rearrangement joins TRBV28 to TRBJ2-4; TRBD1 agrees at 7 bases. This CDR3 contains 16 residues. The V and J ends lost 1 base and 6 bases, in that order; junction bases with no gene match: 9. CDR1 is MDHEN and CDR2 is SYDVKM in the germline V gene. The CDR3 nucleotides are TGTGCCAGCAGTTTATACCATACAGGGGTTGGAAACATTCAGTACTTC. It codes for CASSLYHTGVGNIQYF.

This chain links TRBV18 with TRBJ1-4, with 8 bases that match TRBD1. The CDR3 runs 16 residues. The V segment lost 3 bases and the J segment 8 bases; nucleotides outside the gene matches: 11. CDR1 KGHSH and CDR2 LQKENI come from the germline V gene. The CDR3 spells CASSPQATGGGEKLFF. The CDR3 DNA sequence: TGTGCCAGCTCACCCCAGGCCACAGGGGGGGGAGAAAAACTGTTTTTT.

This clone was seen only a few times. The J gene is TRBJ1-2, the V gene TRBV18; D remains unclear. The CDR3 is made up of 13 amino acids. Germline V gene lookup returns CDR1 KGHSH and CDR2 LQKENI. V lost 0 bases and J lost 7, with 9 bases in between. The CDR3 region is CASSPPGGFGYTF. CDR3 sequence (DNA): TGTGCCAGCTCACCACCGGGAGGGTTTGGCTACACCTTC.

The chain employs TRBV6-6 and TRBJ2-1; 8 positions agree with TRBD2. CDR1 is MNHNY and CDR2 is SVGAGI in the germline V gene (reference sequence). V was pared by 6 bases and J by 2 bases, with 3 bases of the junction left unmatched. The CDR3 extends over 14 amino acids. DNA for the CDR3: TGTGCCAGCAGGAGGACTAGCCCCTACAATGAGCAGTTCTTC. It translates to CASRRTSPYNEQFF.

The V call is TRBV25-1, the J call TRBJ1-4, with a tentative D call TRBD1 (6 bases). V was shortened by 6 bases and J by 0 bases, with 11 bases between the two germline ends. The CDR3 length is 15 residues. Germline values: CDR1 MGHDK, CDR2 SYGVNS. The CDR3 bases are TGTGCCAGCAGAGAAGCAGGGGCAACTAATGAAAAACTGTTTTTT. Residues: CASREAGATNEKLFF.

The chain has TRBV9 and TRBJ1-4; 9 bases fit TRBD1. CDR3 size: 16 residues. V lost 5 bases and J lost 7; bases outside the gene matches: 12. The germline V gene encodes CDR1 SGDLS and CDR2 YYNGEE. CDR3 DNA sequence: TGTGCCAGCAGTTTTTTGGAGGGACAGGGAGGTGAAAAACTGTTTTTT. This sequence encodes CASSFLEGQGGEKLFF. Full variable domain (missing parts from reference TRBV9 and TRBJ1-4): DSGVTQTPKHLITATGQRVTLRCSPRSGDLSVYWYQQSLDQGLQFLIQYYNGEERAKGNILERFSAQQFPDLHSELNLSSLELGDSALYFCASSFLEGQGGEKLFFGSGTQLSVL.